This TCR beta chain was identified in a study of blood T cell repertoires in COVID-19. Study context: From the United States, Italy and Spain came samples of acute and convalescent COVID-19. T cells, B-cell-depleted T cells, or PBMCs provided the cDNA or gDNA that served as material.

Authors' methods: Amplifying reference gene primers gave estimates of nucleated cell counts. Profiled with immunoSEQ multiplex PCR; TCRdb holds only in-frame clones, not every one. The DNA was the basis for D and trimming; V, J and clone size are from that table. This sample has roughly 150,000 clones; 65% to 90% occur once, and the top ten carry roughly 8.9%. Germline loops: CDR1 SGHRS, CDR2 YFSETQ. The CDR3 extends over 15 amino acids. V lost 0 bases to trimming and J lost 2 bases; unmatched junction nucleotides: 0. The origin of this receptor is a woman between 50 and 59 years old with acute or convalescent COVID-19. The chain combines TRBV5-1 with TRBJ2-7; 12 nucleotides line up with TRBD1. The specimen was peripheral blood. CDR3: CASSLGDRGPYEQYF. For the CDR3, the DNA is TGCGCCAGCAGCTTGGGGGACAGGGGGCCCTACGAGCAGTACTTC.